This T cell receptor (beta chain) came from a study of T cells in Graves' hyperthyroidism and ophthalmopathy. As for the study in general: Initial diagnosis, before any treatment, was when peripheral blood was collected.

Amplification of TCR beta CDR3 regions used RNA as the template. The primer set for the first-round RT-PCR of the TCR CDR3 was HTBI. TCRdb re-analysed the multiplex PCR reads in MiXCR, keeping a single row per CDR3 protein. Found here are roughly 630,000 distinct CDR3 sequences, about 15% of them singletons; the top ten hold 6.5% to 8%. This clonotype was recorded many times. The CDR3 totals 19 residues. J was trimmed by 1 base and V by 4 bases; bases with no gene match: 12. This receptor was obtained from a woman in her 30s with Graves' hyperthyroidism. The sample consisted of blood. The chain joins TRBV12-3 or TRBV12-4 to TRBJ2-1, with 11 bases fitting TRBD2. The CDR3, as DNA: TGTGCCAGCAGTTCCTACGTCCGTAGCGGGAGGGCATCCTACAATGAGCAGTTCTTC. It encodes CASSSYVRSGRASYNEQFF.